This T cell receptor beta chain was found in a study of control samples from healthy donors and cancer patients (dated by TCRdb to about 2020). This clone was seen only a few times. Its cognate antigen has yet to be identified. Per-base quality was not reported, and no clone a single base away is much larger than it. Library construction relied on the immunoSEQ multiplex PCR assay. The table comes from immuneACCESS by way of TCRdb, which keeps in-frame sequences with V and J called. Part of the clones is missing from these tables; in studies checked, under half for an unresolved V gene and the rest for unknown reasons. For this sample there are roughly 400,000 clones; approximately 90% appear just once. Jointly, the top ten make up more than 6% of the sample. V loses 2 bases of germline sequence and J loses 11 bases, and the interval between the two ends is 10 bases. The germline V gene gives CDR1 as SQVTM and CDR2 as ANQGSEA. The CDR3, cysteine through phenylalanine, is 12 amino acids long. Only CDR3 DNA is held: 36 bases, read in frame from base 1.

The chain couples TRBV29-1 to TRBJ2-6, with no confident D gene call. The source of this sequence is a man aged 35 to 55 with head and neck cancer. The sample was PBMCs. The CDR3 protein: CSVEFIRDVLTF. The DNA sequence is TGCAGCGTTGAATTTATAAGGGACGTCCTGACTTTC.